Listed below are T cell receptor beta chains from one sample, sequenced in a study of blood T cells in healthy people across ages. TCRdb passed the 5' RACE reads through MiXCR, listing each CDR3 protein once. The sample shows 550,000 to 600,000 distinct CDR3 sequences, roughly a quarter of them seen only once. Sample: blood. These receptors were collected from a woman in her sixties or seventies in good health. Each CDR3 is given with its conserved first and last residue. A D gene is named only where the DNA matches it firmly. Expanded clones get a size class; other rows say once, few or many, or leave the size out.

D	V	J	size	DNA	CDR3
.	TRBV9	TRBJ2-6	.	TGTGCCAGCAGCAAACGATTGAACAACGTCCTGACTTTC	CASSKRLNNVLTF
TRBD1	TRBV7-9	TRBJ2-6	.	TGTGCCAGCAGCTTAGTCCGGGACAGGGGACTGTTGGGGGCCAACGTCCTGACTTTC	CASSLVRDRGLLGANVLTF
.	TRBV5-1	TRBJ1-2	few	TGCGCCAGCAGCTTGGACCCAGCTGACTATGGCTACACCTTC	CASSLDPADYGYTF
.	TRBV7-8	TRBJ1-6	.	TGTGTCAGCAGCTTCAGGGGTTTGGGGCCCCTCCACTTT	CVSSFRGLGPLHF
TRBD1	TRBV29-1	TRBJ2-3	.	TGCAGCGTTGAAGGGCTGGACAGGAGCGGCACAGATACGCAGTATTTT	CSVEGLDRSGTDTQYF
.	TRBV15	TRBJ2-7	.	TGTGCCACCAGCAGAGTTGGCAGACTTTCCTACGAGCAGTACTTC	CATSRVGRLSYEQYF
.	TRBV5-4	TRBJ1-6	.	TGTGCCAGCAGCTGGGGGGGCAGTAGTAATTCACCCCTCCACTTT	CASSWGGSSNSPLHF
.	TRBV5-5	TRBJ1-6	few	TGTGCCAGCAGCGTCAGGGAAGGGGGTTTGGATTCATCCCTCCACTTT	CASSVREGGLDSSLHF
.	TRBV20-1	TRBJ1-4	.	TGCAGTGCTAGAGATAAGGCAGGGGCGGGTGAAAAACTGTTTTTT	CSARDKAGAGEKLFF
.	TRBV7-6	TRBJ1-3	.	TGTGCCAGCAGCTTAGATCCAGGGGACACCATATATTTT	CASSLDPGDTIYF
TRBD2	TRBV7-6	TRBJ2-3	few	TGTGCCAATAGCGGGGGCGCGGGCACAGATACGCAGTATTTT	CANSGGAGTDTQYF
.	TRBV29-1	TRBJ2-7	once	TGCAGCGTTGATGCGCCTAGCGTGGATGGGGAGCAGTACTTC	CSVDAPSVDGEQYF
.	TRBV30	TRBJ2-1	.	TGTGCCTGGAGTGGGTCGGCTAGGACATACAATGAGCAGTTCTTC	CAWSGSARTYNEQFF
TRBD1	TRBV28	TRBJ1-4	.	TGTGCCAGCAGTTTAGAGGGGGCTAATAATGAAAAACTGTTTTTT	CASSLEGANNEKLFF
TRBD2	TRBV7-2	TRBJ2-1	.	TGTGCCAGCAGCTCTCCGGGACTAGCGGTTAATGAGCAGTTCTTC	CASSSPGLAVNEQFF
.	TRBV7-9	TRBJ2-1	few	TGTGCCAGCAGCTCCGGGGTCCATGAGCAGTTCTTC	CASSSGVHEQFF
.	TRBV29-1	TRBJ2-1	.	TGCAGCGTTGTAGGGCTAGAGGTAGGGCATGAGCAGTTCTTC	CSVVGLEVGHEQFF
.	TRBV4-2	TRBJ2-5	.	TGTGCCAGCAGCTTAACAGGGTCCTTCCAAGAGACCCAGTACTTC	CASSLTGSFQETQYF
TRBD2	TRBV7-7	TRBJ2-1	.	TGTGCTAGCAGCCGCCTCCCGGGACTAGCGGCCAATGAGCAGTTCTTC	CASSRLPGLAANEQFF
.	TRBV7-2	TRBJ1-4	.	TGTGCCAGCAGCTTTGACAGAGTAAATGAAAAACTGTTTTTT	CASSFDRVNEKLFF
.	TRBV7-2	TRBJ2-1	.	TGTGCCAGCAGCTCACGGGACACCAATGAGCAGTTCTTC	CASSSRDTNEQFF
.	TRBV4-1	TRBJ1-2	.	TGCGCCAGCAGCCAAGAAGTAAGACAACCCTATGGCTACACCTTC	CASSQEVRQPYGYTF
TRBD2	TRBV28	TRBJ2-4	.	TGTGCCAGCAGTTTTAGTTGGCTAGCGGGAGCCAAAAACATTCAGTACTTC	CASSFSWLAGAKNIQYF
TRBD2	TRBV7-7	TRBJ2-2	few	TGTGCCAGCAGCTTAGAGACTAGCGGGGCGAACACCGGGGAGCTGTTTTTT	CASSLETSGANTGELFF
.	TRBV27	TRBJ1-4	.	TGTGCCAGCAGGGGCTATCCAGGGGAGTTTTTT	CASRGYPGEFF
TRBD1	TRBV11-2	TRBJ2-6	.	TGTGCGGGGTTGGACAGGGAGCCCCACTCTGGGGCCAACGTCCTGACTTTC	CAGLDREPHSGANVLTF
TRBD1	TRBV3-1	TRBJ2-5	.	TGTGCCAGCAGCCAACGGACAGGGATGGAGACCCAGTACTTC	CASSQRTGMETQYF
TRBD2	TRBV29-1	TRBJ2-2	few	TGCAGCGTGGGAGTAATGCGGGGGGGCCGCGGGGAGCTGTTTTTT	CSVGVMRGGRGELFF
TRBD2	TRBV20-1	TRBJ2-5	few	TGCAGTGCCAGGACTAGCTTAGAGACCCAGTACTTC	CSARTSLETQYF
.	TRBV12-3/TRBV12-4	TRBJ1-4	.	TGTGCCAGCAGATATGGGACAACAACTAATGAAAAACTGTTTTTT	CASRYGTTTNEKLFF
.	TRBV10-3	TRBJ2-3	.	TGTGCCATCAGTGCCCAAACCACAGATACGCAGTATTTT	CAISAQTTDTQYF
.	TRBV5-1	TRBJ2-4	few	TGCGCCAGCAGCTTGTCGGGGACTTATGGGGGGAACATTCAGTACTTC	CASSLSGTYGGNIQYF
.	TRBV15	TRBJ2-5	.	TGTGCCACCAGCAGAGGGAGGAGCCAAGAGACCCAGTACTTC	CATSRGRSQETQYF
TRBD2	TRBV9	TRBJ2-5	.	TGTGCCAGCAGCGATAGCGGGGGCGGGGGTGAGACCCAGTACTTC	CASSDSGGGGETQYF
.	TRBV15	TRBJ2-3	.	TGTGCCACCAGCAGACGGCCCCTCCCAGATACGCAGTATTTT	CATSRRPLPDTQYF
TRBD1	TRBV4-3	TRBJ1-4	.	TGCGCCAGCAGCCGAGGGGGACAGGGAAATGAAAAACTGTTTTTT	CASSRGGQGNEKLFF
TRBD2	TRBV7-2	TRBJ2-5	once	TGTGCCAGCAGCACCCGGGAGGTTGGAGAGACCCAGTACTTC	CASSTREVGETQYF
.	TRBV10-3	TRBJ2-3	few	TGTGCCATCAAGGTCACAGATACGCAGTATTTT	CAIKVTDTQYF
.	TRBV12-3/TRBV12-4	TRBJ1-4	few	TGTGCCAGCAGTTCAGGGTATGGTATCGGTGAAAAACTGTTTTTT	CASSSGYGIGEKLFF
TRBD1	TRBV10-3	TRBJ1-2	few	TGTGCCATCTCTTTCGACAGGGGGATAGGAGGCTACACCTTC	CAISFDRGIGGYTF
.	TRBV5-6	TRBJ2-1	.	TGTGCCAGCAGCTTGCGGGGCTCAGGGGCCTACAATGAGCAGTTCTTC	CASSLRGSGAYNEQFF
.	TRBV20-1	TRBJ1-3	.	TGCAGTGCTAGTAGTCCTGCCCATGGGAACACCATATATTTT	CSASSPAHGNTIYF
.	TRBV29-1	TRBJ2-3	.	TGCAGCGTTACAGACACAGATACGCAGTATTTT	CSVTDTDTQYF
.	TRBV18	TRBJ1-1	.	TGTGCCAGCTCACCGATGATCATGAACACTGAAGCTTTCTTT	CASSPMIMNTEAFF
.	TRBV29-1	TRBJ2-5	.	TGCAGCGTTGCTTCTCGGCAAGAGACCCAGTACTTC	CSVASRQETQYF
.	TRBV30	TRBJ1-6	.	TGTGCCTGGAGTGCCATCGGGGGTTCACCCCTCCACTTT	CAWSAIGGSPLHF
TRBD2	TRBV7-6	TRBJ2-1	.	TGTGCCAGCAGCTTAGTTCTAGCGGGGATCAATGAGCAGTTCTTC	CASSLVLAGINEQFF
TRBD2	TRBV7-3	TRBJ2-1	.	TGTGCCAGCAGCTTAGGCGGGGGGCACTCCTACAATGAGCAGTTCTTC	CASSLGGGHSYNEQFF
.	TRBV27	TRBJ2-1	.	TGTGCCAGCAGTTTATCTTTTCGGGTTGGGGTGGCGGGGAGCAATGAGCAGTTCTTC	CASSLSFRVGVAGSNEQFF
.	TRBV12-3/TRBV12-4	TRBJ1-1	few	TGTGCCAGCAGATACTTGATCGGCACTGAAGCTTTCTTT	CASRYLIGTEAFF
.	TRBV7-8	TRBJ1-1	few	TGTGCCAGCAGCTTGCGGACACCGGATGGAGGTGAAGCTTTCTTT	CASSLRTPDGGEAFF
.	TRBV6-2/TRBV6-3	TRBJ2-4	many	TGTGCCAGCAGTTACGTTGGGTCTCAGGCGAACATTCAGTACTTC	CASSYVGSQANIQYF
.	TRBV4-3	TRBJ2-1	.	TGCGCCAGCAGCCGAACAGGGTTTGGGCAGTTCTTC	CASSRTGFGQFF